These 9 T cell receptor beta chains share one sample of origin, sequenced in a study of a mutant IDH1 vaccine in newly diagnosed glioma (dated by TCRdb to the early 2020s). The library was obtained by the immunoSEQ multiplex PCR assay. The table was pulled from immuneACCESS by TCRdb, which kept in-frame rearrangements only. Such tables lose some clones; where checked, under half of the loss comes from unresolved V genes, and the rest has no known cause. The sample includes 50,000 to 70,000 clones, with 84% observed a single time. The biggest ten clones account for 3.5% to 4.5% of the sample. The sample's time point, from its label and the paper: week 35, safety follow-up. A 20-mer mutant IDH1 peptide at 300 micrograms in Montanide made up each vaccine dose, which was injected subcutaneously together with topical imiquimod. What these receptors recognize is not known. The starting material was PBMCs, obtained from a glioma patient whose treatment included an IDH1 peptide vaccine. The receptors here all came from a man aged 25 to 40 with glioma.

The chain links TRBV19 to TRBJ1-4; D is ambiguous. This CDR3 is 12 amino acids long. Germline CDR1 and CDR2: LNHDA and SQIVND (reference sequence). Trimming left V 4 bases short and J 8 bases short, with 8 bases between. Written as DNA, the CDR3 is TGTGCCAGTAGTACCGCCGGCGAAAAACTGTTTTTT. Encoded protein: CASSTAGEKLFF.

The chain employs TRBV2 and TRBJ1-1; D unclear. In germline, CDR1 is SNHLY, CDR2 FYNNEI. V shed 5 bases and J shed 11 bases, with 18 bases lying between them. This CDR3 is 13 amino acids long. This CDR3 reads CASSTDKSGRAFF. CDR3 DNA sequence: TGTGCCAGCAGTACCGACAAGTCCGGGCGGGCTTTCTTT.

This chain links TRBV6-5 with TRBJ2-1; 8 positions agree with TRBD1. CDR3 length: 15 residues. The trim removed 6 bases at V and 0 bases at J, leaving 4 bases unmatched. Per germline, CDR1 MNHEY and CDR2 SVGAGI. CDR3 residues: CASRRDRSSYNEQFF. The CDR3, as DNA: TGTGCCAGCAGACGGGACAGGAGCTCCTACAATGAGCAGTTCTTC.

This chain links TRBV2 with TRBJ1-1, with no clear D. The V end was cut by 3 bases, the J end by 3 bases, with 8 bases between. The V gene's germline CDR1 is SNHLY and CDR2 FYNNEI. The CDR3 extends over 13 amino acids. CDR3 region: CASSDAGDTEAFF. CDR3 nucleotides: TGTGCCAGCAGTGATGCGGGCGACACTGAAGCTTTCTTT.

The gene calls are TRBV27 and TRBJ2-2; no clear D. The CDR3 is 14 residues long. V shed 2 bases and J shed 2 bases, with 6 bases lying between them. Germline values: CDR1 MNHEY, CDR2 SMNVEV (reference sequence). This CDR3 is CASSLIDNTGELFF. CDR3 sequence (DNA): TGTGCCAGCAGTTTAATAGACAACACCGGGGAGCTGTTTTTT.

CDR3 sequence reads: CAISRTPAGSGNTIYF. Written as DNA, the CDR3 is TGTGCCATCAGCCGGACCCCTGCGGGGTCCGGAAACACCATATATTTT. The V and J genes are TRBV10-3 and TRBJ1-3; D gene unclear. The germline gives CDR1 ENHRY, CDR2 SYGVKD. The CDR3 length is 16 residues. V lost 6 bases and J 4 bases, leaving 19 bases between the germline ends.

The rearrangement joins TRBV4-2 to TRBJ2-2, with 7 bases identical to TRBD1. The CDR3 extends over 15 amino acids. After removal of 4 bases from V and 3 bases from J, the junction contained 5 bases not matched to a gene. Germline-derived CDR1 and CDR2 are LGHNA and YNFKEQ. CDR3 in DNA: TGTGCCAGCAGCCCCGGGACAGAATACACCGGGGAGCTGTTTTTT. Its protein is CASSPGTEYTGELFF.

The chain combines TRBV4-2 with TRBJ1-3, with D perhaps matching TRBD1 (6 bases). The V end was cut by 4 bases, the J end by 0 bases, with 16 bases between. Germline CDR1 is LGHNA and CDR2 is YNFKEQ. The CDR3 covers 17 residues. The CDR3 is CASSRGTINLSGNTIYF. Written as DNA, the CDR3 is TGTGCCAGCAGCCGAGGGACAATTAACCTCTCTGGAAACACCATATATTTT.

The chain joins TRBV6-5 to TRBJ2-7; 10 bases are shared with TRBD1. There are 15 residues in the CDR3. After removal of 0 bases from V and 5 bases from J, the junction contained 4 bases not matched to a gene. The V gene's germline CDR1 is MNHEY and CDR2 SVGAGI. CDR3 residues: CASSYSGQGFHEQYF. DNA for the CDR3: TGTGCCAGCAGTTACTCGGGACAGGGGTTCCACGAGCAGTACTTC.